The clone carrying this T cell receptor (beta chain) was seen a handful of times. The target antigen is unknown. This record comes from a study of identifying expanded T cells in peripheral blood. Here immunoSEQ multiplex PCR was the method, and the copy in TCRdb shows in-frame clones only, minus some. The data show about 58,000 clones, roughly 87% seen once. CDR1 and CDR2 from the germline V gene are KGHSH and LQKENI. The CDR3 is made up of 12 amino acids. V was cut by 6 bases and J by 6 bases, with 10 bases left in between. Study observations and caveats: Differentially abundant clones: around 1.2 between replicates, approximately 16 at approximately 13 days, 19 to 20 at four.

Healthy donors had no documented immune events, such as infections, while sampled. Sequencing was done on a sample of blood. The origin of this receptor is a person between 18 and 75 years old in good health. The genes are TRBV18 and TRBJ2-3; D may match TRBD1 or TRBD2 (5 bases each). CDR3 in amino acids: CASSAGSDTQYF. As DNA, the CDR3 is TGTGCCAGCTCTGCAGGGAGTGATACGCAGTATTTT.